This T cell receptor beta chain was identified in a study of shared clonotypes between healthy human individuals. Study results and limitations: Generation of non-shared clonotypes was less probable than generation of clonotypes shared by all four donors. Naive subsets generally had larger estimated richness than memory subsets. Clonotype sharing among donors was expected to depend on sequencing depth.

Here immunoSEQ multiplex PCR was the method, and the copy in TCRdb shows in-frame clones only, minus some. The sample yields around 2.3 million clones, almost 96% seen once. Germline loops: CDR1 SGHTA, CDR2 FQGNSA. This CDR3 is 12 amino acids long. Deletions cut 7 bases from V and 2 bases from J, with 8 bases between. Into CD45RA+ naive and CD45RA-negative memory subsets, the CD4+ cells were split. On this clone itself: What it binds is unknown.

Sequencing was carried out using naive CD4+ T cells sorted from blood. Subset noted: CD45RA+ positively selected. J is TRBJ1-2 and V is TRBV7-2; D is unclear. The source is a man between 18 and 35 years old in good health. The CDR3 sequence: CASTQGNYGYTF. The CDR3 DNA reads as TGTGCCAGCACCCAAGGGAACTATGGCTACACCTTC.